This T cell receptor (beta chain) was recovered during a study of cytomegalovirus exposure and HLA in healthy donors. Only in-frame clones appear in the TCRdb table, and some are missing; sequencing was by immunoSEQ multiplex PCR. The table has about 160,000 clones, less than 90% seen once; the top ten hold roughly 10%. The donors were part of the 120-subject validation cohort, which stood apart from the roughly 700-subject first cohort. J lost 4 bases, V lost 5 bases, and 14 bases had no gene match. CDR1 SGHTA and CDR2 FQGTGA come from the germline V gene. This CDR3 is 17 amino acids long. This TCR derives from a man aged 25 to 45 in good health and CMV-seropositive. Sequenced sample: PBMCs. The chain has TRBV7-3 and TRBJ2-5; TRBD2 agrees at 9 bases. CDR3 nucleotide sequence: TGTGCCAGCAGCCCAAGCCCAGCGGGGGGCCCCGGAGAGACCCAGTACTTC. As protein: CASSPSPAGGPGETQYF.